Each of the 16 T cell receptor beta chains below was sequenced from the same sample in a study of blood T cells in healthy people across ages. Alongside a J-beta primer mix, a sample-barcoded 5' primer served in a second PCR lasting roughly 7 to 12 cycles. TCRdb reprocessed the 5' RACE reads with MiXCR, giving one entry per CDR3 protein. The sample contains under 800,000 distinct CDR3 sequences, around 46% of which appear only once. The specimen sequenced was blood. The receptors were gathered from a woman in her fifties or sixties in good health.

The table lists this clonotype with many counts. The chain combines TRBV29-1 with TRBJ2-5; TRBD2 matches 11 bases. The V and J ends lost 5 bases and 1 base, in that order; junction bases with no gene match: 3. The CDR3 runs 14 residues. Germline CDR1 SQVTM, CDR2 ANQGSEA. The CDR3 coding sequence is TGCAGCGTTCCCGGGACTAGCGGCCAAGAGACCCAGTACTTC. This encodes CSVPGTSGQETQYF.

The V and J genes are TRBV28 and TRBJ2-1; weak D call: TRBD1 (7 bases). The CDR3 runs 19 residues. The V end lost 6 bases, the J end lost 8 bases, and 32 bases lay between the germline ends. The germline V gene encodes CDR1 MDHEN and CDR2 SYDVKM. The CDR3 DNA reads TGTGCCAGCAGCCCCCTCAGGGTTCAAGCACCTCAGGGGGGATATGAGCAGTTCTTC. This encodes CASSPLRVQAPQGGYEQFF.

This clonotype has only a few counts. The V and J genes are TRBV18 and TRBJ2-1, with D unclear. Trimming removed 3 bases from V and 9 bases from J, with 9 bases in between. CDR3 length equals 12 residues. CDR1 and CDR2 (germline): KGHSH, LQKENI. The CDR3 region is CASSPLGFEQFF. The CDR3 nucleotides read TGTGCCAGCTCACCTTTAGGGTTTGAGCAGTTCTTC.

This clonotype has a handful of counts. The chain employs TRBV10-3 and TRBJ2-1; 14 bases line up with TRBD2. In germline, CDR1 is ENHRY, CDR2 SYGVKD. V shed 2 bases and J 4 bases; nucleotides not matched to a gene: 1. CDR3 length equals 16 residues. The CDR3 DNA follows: TGTGCCATCAGTGAGGGGACTAGCGGGAGTTACAATGAGCAGTTCTTC. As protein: CAISEGTSGSYNEQFF.

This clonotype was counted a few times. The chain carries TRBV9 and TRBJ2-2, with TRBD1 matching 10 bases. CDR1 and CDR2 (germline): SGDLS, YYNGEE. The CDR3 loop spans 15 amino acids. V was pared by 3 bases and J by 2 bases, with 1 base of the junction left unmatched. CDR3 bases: TGTGCCAGCAGCGGGACAGGGGGTAACACCGGGGAGCTGTTTTTT. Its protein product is CASSGTGGNTGELFF.

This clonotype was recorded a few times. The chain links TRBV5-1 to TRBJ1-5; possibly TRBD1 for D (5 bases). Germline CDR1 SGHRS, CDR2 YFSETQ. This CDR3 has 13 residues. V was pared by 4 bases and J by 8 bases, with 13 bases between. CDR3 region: CASSPGAGEPQHF. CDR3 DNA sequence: TGCGCCAGCAGCCCTGGAGCGGGGGAGCCCCAGCATTTT. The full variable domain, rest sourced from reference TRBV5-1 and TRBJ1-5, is KAGVTQTPRYLIKTRGQQVTLSCSPISGHRSVSWYQQTPGQGLQFLFEYFSETQRNKGNFPGRFSGRQFSNSRSEMNVSTLELGDSALYLCASSPGAGEPQHFGDGTRLSIL.

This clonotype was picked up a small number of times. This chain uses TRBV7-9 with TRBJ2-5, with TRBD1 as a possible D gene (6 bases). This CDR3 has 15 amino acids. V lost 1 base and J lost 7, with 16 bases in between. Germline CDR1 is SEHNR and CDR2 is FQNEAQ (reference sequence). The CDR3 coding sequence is TGTGCCAGCAGCTTAGATCGGGGTGTCAGGGGGACCCAGTACTTC. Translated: CASSLDRGVRGTQYF.

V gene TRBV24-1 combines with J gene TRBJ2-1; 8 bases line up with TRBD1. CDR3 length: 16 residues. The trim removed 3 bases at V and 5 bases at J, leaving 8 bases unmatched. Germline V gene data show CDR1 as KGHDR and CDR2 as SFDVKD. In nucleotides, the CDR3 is TGTGCCACCAGTGATGCCTCAGGGGGCGCTAACAATGAGCAGTTCTTC. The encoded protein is CATSDASGGANNEQFF.

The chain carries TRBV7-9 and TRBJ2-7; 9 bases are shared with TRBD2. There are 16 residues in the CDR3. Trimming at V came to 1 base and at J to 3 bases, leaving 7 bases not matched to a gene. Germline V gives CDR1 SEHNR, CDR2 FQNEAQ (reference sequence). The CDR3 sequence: CASSLGIAGEDYEQYF. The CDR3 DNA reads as TGTGCCAGCAGCTTAGGCATAGCGGGAGAGGACTACGAGCAGTACTTC.

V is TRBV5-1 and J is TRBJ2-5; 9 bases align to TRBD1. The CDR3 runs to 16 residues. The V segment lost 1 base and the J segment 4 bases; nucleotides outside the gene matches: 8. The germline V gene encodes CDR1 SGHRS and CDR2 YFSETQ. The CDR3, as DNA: TGCGCCAGCAGCTTGCAGGGACAGGGTTCGCGAGAGACCCAGTACTTC. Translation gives CASSLQGQGSRETQYF.

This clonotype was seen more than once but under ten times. The CDR3 DNA is TGTGCCAGCAGTTTAAGGACAACTGGCTACACCTTC. It translates to CASSLRTTGYTF. The chain employs TRBV28 and TRBJ1-2; maybe TRBD1 (5 bases). V was trimmed by 2 bases and J by 7 bases, leaving 8 bases between them. The CDR3 length is 12 residues. Germline CDR1 reads MDHEN; CDR2 reads SYDVKM.

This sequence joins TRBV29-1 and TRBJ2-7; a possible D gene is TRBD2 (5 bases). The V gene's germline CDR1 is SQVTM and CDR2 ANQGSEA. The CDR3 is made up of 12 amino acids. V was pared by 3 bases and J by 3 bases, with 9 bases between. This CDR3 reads CSVEERNYEQYF. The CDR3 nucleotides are TGCAGCGTTGAGGAGCGGAACTACGAGCAGTACTTC.

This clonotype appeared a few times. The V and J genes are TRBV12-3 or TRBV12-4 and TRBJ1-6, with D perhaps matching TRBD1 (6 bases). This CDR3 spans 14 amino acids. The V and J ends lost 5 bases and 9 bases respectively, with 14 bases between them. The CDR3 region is CASSRTAGRSPLHF. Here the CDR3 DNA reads TGTGCCAGCAGTAGGACAGCGGGGCGTTCACCCCTCCACTTT.

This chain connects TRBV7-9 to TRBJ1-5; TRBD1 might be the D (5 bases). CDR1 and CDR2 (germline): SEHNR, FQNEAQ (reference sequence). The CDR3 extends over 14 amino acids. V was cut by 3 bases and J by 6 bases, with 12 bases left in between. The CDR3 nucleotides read TGTGCCAGCAGCTTCGGGATAGGGACTCAGCCCCAGCATTTT. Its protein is CASSFGIGTQPQHF.

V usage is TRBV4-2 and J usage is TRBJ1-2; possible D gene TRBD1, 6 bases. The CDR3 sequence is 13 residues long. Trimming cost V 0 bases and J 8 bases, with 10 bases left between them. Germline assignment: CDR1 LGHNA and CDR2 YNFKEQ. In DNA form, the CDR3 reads TGTGCCAGCAGCCAAGAGGCACAGGGAGGCTACACCTTC. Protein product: CASSQEAQGGYTF.

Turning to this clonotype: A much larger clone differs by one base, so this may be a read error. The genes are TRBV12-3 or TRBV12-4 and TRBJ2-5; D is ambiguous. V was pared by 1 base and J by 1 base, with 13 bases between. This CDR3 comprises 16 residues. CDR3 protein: CASSLGLVGIQETQYF. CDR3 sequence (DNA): TGTGCCAGCAGTTTAGGCCTAGTGGGGATCCAAGAGACCCAGTACTTC.